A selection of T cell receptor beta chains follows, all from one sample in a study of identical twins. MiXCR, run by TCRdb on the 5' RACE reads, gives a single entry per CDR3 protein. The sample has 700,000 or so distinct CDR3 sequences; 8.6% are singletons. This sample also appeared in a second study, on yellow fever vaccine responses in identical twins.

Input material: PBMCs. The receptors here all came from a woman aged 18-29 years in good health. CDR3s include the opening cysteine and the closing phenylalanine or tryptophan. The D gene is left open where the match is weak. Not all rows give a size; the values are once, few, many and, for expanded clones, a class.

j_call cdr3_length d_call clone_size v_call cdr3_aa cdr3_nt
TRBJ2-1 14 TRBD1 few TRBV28 CASTLDRFYNEQFF TGTGCCAGCACCCTGGACAGGTTTTACAATGAGCAGTTCTTC
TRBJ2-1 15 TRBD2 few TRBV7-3 CASSVSGITYNEQFF TGTGCCAGCAGCGTTAGCGGGATAACCTACAATGAGCAGTTCTTC
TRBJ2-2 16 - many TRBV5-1 CASSARQNRNTGELFF TGCGCCAGCAGCGCGAGACAGAACCGGAACACCGGGGAGCTGTTTTTT
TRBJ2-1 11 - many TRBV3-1 CASRRDNEQFF TGTGCCAGCAGGCGGGACAATGAGCAGTTCTTC
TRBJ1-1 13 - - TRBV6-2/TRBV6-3 CASSYIRGPEAFF TGTGCCAGCAGTTATATCAGGGGACCTGAAGCTTTCTTT
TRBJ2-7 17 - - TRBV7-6 CASSLASFGPLSYEQYF TGTGCCAGCAGCTTAGCCTCGTTCGGGCCCCTCTCCTACGAGCAGTACTTC
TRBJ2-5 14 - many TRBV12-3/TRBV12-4 CASRLRGALETQYF TGTGCCAGCAGGCTCAGGGGCGCTTTGGAGACCCAGTACTTC
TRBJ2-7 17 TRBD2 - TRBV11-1 CASSRQQLAGPVGEQYF TGTGCCAGCAGCCGACAACAACTAGCGGGCCCTGTCGGGGAGCAGTACTTC
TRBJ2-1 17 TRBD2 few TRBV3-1 CASSQETGRESYNEQFF TGTGCCAGCAGCCAAGAAACCGGGAGGGAATCCTACAATGAGCAGTTCTTC
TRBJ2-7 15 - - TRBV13 CASADSPEGVHEQYF TGTGCCAGCGCTGATAGCCCCGAGGGCGTACACGAGCAGTACTTC
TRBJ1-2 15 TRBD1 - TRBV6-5 CASSSLPGTGGGYTF TGTGCCAGCAGTTCCCTCCCCGGGACAGGGGGTGGCTACACCTTC
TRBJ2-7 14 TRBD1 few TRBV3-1 CASSQGTGVGEQYF TGTGCCAGCAGCCAAGGGACAGGGGTAGGCGAGCAGTACTTC
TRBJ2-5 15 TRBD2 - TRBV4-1 CASSQESSGVETQYF TGCGCCAGCAGCCAAGAGTCTAGCGGGGTGGAGACCCAGTACTTC
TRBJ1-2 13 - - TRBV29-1 CSVEDRKGYGYTF TGCAGCGTTGAAGACAGGAAGGGGTATGGCTACACCTTC
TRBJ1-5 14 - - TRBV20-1 CSATWDPSNQPQHF TGCAGTGCTACCTGGGACCCTAGCAATCAGCCCCAGCATTTT
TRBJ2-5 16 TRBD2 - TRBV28 CASSLIGTSVSETQYF TGTGCCAGCAGCCTAATAGGGACTAGCGTATCAGAGACCCAGTACTTC
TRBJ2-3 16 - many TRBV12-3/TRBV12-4 CASSVQGLSYTDTQYF TGTGCCAGCAGTGTTCAGGGACTCTCCTACACAGATACGCAGTATTTT
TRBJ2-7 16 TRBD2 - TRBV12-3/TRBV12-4 CASSRGLAGPAYEQYF TGTGCCAGCAGCCGGGGACTAGCGGGACCTGCATACGAGCAGTACTTC
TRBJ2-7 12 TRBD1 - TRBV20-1 CSWGQEPYEQYF TGCAGCTGGGGACAGGAACCCTACGAGCAGTACTTC
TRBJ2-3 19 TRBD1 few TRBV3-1 CASSLTWSDRERTTDTQYF TGTGCCAGCAGCCTAACTTGGTCGGACAGGGAACGAACCACAGATACGCAGTATTTT
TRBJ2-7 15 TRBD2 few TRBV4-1 CASSRGLALDYEQYF TGCGCCAGCAGTCGAGGACTAGCCCTTGACTACGAGCAGTACTTC
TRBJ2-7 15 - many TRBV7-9 CASSTTGIAPGEQYF TGTGCCAGCAGTACTACCGGGATAGCTCCGGGCGAGCAGTACTTC
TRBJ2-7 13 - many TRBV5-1 CASSLESVREQYF TGCGCCAGCAGCTTGGAGTCGGTCCGCGAGCAGTACTTC
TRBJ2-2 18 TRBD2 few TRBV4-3 CASSQDMREGQGTGELFF TGCGCCAGCAGCCAAGACATGCGGGAGGGCCAAGGCACCGGGGAGCTGTTTTTT
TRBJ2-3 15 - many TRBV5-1 CASSPGLLTTDTQYF TGCGCCAGCAGCCCAGGACTACTTACCACAGATACGCAGTATTTT
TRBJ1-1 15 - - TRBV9 CASSVEVNMNTEAFF TGTGCCAGCAGCGTAGAGGTTAATATGAACACTGAAGCTTTCTTT
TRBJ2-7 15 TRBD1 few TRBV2 CASSADRVGTYEQYF TGTGCCAGCAGTGCGGACAGGGTAGGGACCTACGAGCAGTACTTC